The TCR beta chain described here comes from a study of cytomegalovirus exposure and HLA in healthy donors. Study-wide context: Roughly 180 million T cells yielded some 100 million unique TCR beta sequences, as an earlier analysis found.

This CDR3 contains 12 residues. V lost 3 bases, J lost 13 bases, and 15 bases lay in between. Germline assignment: CDR1 LNHDA and CDR2 SQIVND (reference sequence). General observations from the study: In vitro experiments confirmed that three CMV-associated chains were specific for CMV antigens.

13 Jbeta primers and 60 Vbeta primers were used for the PCR. The assay was immunoSEQ multiplex PCR, and TCRdb's table has in-frame clones only and misses some. The sample contains over 150,000 clones, about 71% of which appear only once. Comment on this clone: Its target is not known.

Donors likely had unrecorded immune exposures despite being nominally healthy when sampled. The receptor comes from a man aged 50 to 60 in good health and CMV-seronegative. The sequencing input was PBMCs. This chain joins TRBV19 and TRBJ1-2; the D is unclear. CDR3 in amino acids: CASSIPDGELTF. CDR3 DNA sequence: TGTGCCAGTAGTATCCCGGACGGGGAGCTCACCTTC.